This paragraph reports one T cell receptor beta chain. Under the authors' procedure: Nucleated cell number was recorded as an estimate derived from reference gene primer amplification. The repertoire was sequenced with immunoSEQ multiplex PCR; TCRdb's copy has only in-frame clones and lacks some. Clone size and V and J calls were adopted from that table, with D and trimming inferred from the DNA. The repertoire consists of 95,000 to 150,000 clones, with over 75% occurring once and the leading ten covering 6.5% to 9%. This entry is derived from a study of blood T cell repertoires in COVID-19. Study information: Researchers got acute and convalescent COVID-19 samples from the United States, Italy and Spain. T cells, B-cell-depleted T cells, or PBMCs provided the cDNA or gDNA that served as material.

The length of the CDR3 is 16 residues. Germline loops: CDR1 LGHNT, CDR2 FRNRAP. Trimming cost V 5 bases and J 3 bases; bases outside gene matches: 11. This sequence joins TRBV12-5 and TRBJ1-2, with 8 bases matching TRBD1. Sample: peripheral blood. The receptor's source is a man aged 50 to 60 with acute or convalescent COVID-19. In DNA, the CDR3 is TGTGCTAGTGGTCGGGACAGGCCGGGATTAGACTATGGCTACACCTTC. It yields the protein CASGRDRPGLDYGYTF.